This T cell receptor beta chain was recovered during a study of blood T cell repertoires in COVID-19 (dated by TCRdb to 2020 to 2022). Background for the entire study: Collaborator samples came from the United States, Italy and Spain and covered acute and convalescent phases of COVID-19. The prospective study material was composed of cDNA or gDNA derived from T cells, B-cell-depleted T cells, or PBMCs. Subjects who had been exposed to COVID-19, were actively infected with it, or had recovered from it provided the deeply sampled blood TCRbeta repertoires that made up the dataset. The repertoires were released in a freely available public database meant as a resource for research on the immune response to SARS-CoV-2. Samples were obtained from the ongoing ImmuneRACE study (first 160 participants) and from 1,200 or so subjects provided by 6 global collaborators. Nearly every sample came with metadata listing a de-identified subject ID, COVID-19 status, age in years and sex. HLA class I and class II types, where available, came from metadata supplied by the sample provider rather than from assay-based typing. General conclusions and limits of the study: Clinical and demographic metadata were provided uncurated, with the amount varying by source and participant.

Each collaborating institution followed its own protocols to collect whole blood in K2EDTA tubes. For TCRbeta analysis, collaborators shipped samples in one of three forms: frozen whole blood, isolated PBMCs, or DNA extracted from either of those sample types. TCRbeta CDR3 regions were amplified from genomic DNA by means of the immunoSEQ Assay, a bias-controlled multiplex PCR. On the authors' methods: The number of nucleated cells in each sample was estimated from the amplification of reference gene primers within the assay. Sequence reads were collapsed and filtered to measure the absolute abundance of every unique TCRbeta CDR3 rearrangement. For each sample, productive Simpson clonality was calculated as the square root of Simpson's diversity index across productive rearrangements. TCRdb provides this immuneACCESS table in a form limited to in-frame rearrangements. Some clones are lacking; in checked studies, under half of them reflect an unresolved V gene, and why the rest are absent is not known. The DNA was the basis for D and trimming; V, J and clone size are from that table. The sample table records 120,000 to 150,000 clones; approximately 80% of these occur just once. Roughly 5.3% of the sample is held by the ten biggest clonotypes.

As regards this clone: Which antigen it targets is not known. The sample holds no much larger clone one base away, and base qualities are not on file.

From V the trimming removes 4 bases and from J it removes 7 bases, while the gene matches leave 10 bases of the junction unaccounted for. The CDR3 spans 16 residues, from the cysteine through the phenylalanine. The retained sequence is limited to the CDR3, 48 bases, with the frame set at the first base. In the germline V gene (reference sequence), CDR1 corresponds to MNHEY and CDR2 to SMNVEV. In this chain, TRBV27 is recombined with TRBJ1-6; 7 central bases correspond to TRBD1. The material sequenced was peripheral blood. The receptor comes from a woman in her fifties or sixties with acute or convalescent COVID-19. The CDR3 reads CASSSYPTGINSPLHF. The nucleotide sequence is TGTGCCAGCAGTTCATACCCGACAGGGATAAATTCACCCCTCCACTTT.